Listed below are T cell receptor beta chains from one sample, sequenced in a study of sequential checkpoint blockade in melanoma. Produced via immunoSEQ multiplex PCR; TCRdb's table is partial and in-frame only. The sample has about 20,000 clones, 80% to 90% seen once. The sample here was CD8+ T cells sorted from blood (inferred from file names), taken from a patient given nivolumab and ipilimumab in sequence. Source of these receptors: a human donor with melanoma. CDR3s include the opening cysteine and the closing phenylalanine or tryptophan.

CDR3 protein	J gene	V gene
CASRVSQASGESLWQFF	TRBJ2-1	TRBV2
CASSLGQGAPNEQFF	TRBJ2-1	TRBV5-6
CASSALTGNYGYTF	TRBJ1-2	TRBV9
CASSPGTPLGYGYTF	TRBJ1-2	TRBV7-9
CASTGGDSYEQYF	TRBJ2-7	TRBV6-1
CATASQGAAFF	TRBJ1-1	TRBV15
CASSQGQGPNYGYTF	TRBJ1-2	TRBV4-3
CASSQVWGPGETQYF	TRBJ2-5	TRBV4-3
CASSQDGHGYEQYF	TRBJ2-7	TRBV5-8
CASSSMDREGINSPLHF	TRBJ1-6	TRBV5-8
CASSPLPDTYEETQYF	TRBJ2-5	TRBV27
CASSFGQGGNQPQHF	TRBJ1-5	TRBV27
CASSQWGGIYEQYF	TRBJ2-7	TRBV23-1
CASSPRGVGDTQYF	TRBJ2-3	TRBV7-6
CASSSAPDRDYSPLHF	TRBJ1-6	TRBV28
CASSTDRERYF	TRBJ2-7	TRBV7-9
CASSYSTITGMGTEAFF	TRBJ1-1	TRBV13
CASSTRLVGSYEQYF	TRBJ2-7	TRBV11-3
CASSLSRFGSYEQYF	TRBJ2-7	TRBV28
CASSFADSEAFF	TRBJ1-1	TRBV5-6
CASRGTGGDQPQHF	TRBJ1-5	TRBV6-1
CASSFPTGPNEQFF	TRBJ2-1	TRBV7-8
CASKAGTDYEQYF	TRBJ2-7	TRBV6-1
CASSPQGAGGQYEQYF	TRBJ2-7	TRBV9
CASSLQGSRGTDTQYF	TRBJ2-3	TRBV13
CASTHLGTSGRKTQYF	TRBJ2-5	TRBV28
CASSLVFGSGGSYNEQFF	TRBJ2-1	TRBV7-3
CASSDSTQGGDTQYF	TRBJ2-3	TRBV6-4
CASSFTGFGNTGELFF	TRBJ2-2	TRBV7-9
CASSLSGTGGEKLFF	TRBJ1-4	TRBV27
CASSPGTGGSYEQYF	TRBJ2-7	TRBV7-9
CASSPPTGGRETQYF	TRBJ2-5	TRBV7-9
CSIYGLAGGRFYTDTQYF	TRBJ2-3	TRBV29-1
CASRPGGPSYNEQFF	TRBJ2-1	TRBV27
CASSPWQTQYF	TRBJ2-5	TRBV5-5
CASSRTSWNEQFF	TRBJ2-1	TRBV19
CATGLADTTSSYNEQFF	TRBJ2-1	TRBV7-7
CASSPQTGGPYNSPLHF	TRBJ1-6	TRBV7-9
CASSLVDGILAGNTIYF	TRBJ1-3	TRBV7-2
CASSDGQGAYEQYF	TRBJ2-7	TRBV7-6
CASSAASGGAYF	TRBJ2-3	TRBV9
CASSLDRIRDYEQYF	TRBJ2-7	TRBV5-1